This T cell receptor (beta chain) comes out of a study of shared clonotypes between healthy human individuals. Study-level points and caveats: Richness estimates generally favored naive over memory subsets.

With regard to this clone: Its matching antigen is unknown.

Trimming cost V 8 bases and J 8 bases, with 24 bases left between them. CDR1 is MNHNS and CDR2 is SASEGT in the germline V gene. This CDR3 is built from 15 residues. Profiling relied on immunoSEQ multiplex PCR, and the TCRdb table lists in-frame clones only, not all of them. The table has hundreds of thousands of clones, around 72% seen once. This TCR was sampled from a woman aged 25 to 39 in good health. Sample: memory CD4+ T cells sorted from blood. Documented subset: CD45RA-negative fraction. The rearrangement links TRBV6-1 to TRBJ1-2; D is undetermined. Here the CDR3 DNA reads TGTGCCAGCTCCCTGAGTGGGCAGAGCGGTGCCGGCTACACCTTC. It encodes CASSLSGQSGAGYTF.